One sample yielded the 2 T cell receptor beta chains listed below, sequenced in a study of T cell responses to AZD1222 COVID-19 vaccine. Assay: immunoSEQ multiplex PCR; the TCRdb copy retains only in-frame clones and omits some. The table has about 180,000 clones, about 90% seen once. Sequencing used peripheral blood, obtained on day 0 of AZD1222 vaccination. The receptor source for this set is an adult in good health.

Written as DNA, the CDR3 is TGTGCCAGCAGCGGAACCGGGACTGAAGCTTTCTTT. Translation gives CASSGTGTEAFF. V is TRBV9 and J is TRBJ1-1, with unresolved D. Trimming stripped 3 bases from V and 5 bases from J, with 8 bases between. CDR3 size: 12 residues. Germline CDR1 is SGDLS and CDR2 is YYNGEE.

The J gene is TRBJ2-1, the V gene TRBV28; TRBD1 might be the D (5 bases). CDR1 is MDHEN, CDR2 SYDVKM, per germline. V was trimmed by 0 bases and J by 5 bases, leaving 11 bases between them. The CDR3 covers 15 residues. CDR3 in amino acids: CASSLWTARDNEQFF. CDR3 DNA sequence: TGTGCCAGCAGTTTATGGACAGCGCGAGACAATGAGCAGTTCTTC.